This T cell receptor beta chain stems from a study of a mutant IDH1 vaccine in newly diagnosed glioma. This table comes from immunoSEQ multiplex PCR, and its TCRdb copy is limited to in-frame clones, with some not included. The sample lists 20,000 or so clones, 70% to 90% occurring once. As for time point: baseline, week 1 (first vaccination visit). Treatment in this sample: pre-vaccination baseline after standard-of-care therapy. New WHO grade 3 or 4 astrocytomas that were IDH1-mutant and ATRX-lost had been found in donors. In regard to this clone: The antigen is undetermined.

Germline CDR1 and CDR2: SGHRS and YFSETQ. The CDR3 length is 12 residues. V was shortened by 0 bases and J by 2 bases, with 3 bases between the two germline ends. The study's findings and limits: Vaccine-induced responses were seen in under 95% of patients, spanning several MHC alleles.

The sample consisted of PBMCs, taken from a glioma patient treated with radiotherapy, temozolomide or both. The chain joins TRBV5-1 to TRBJ2-7; the D is unclear. The clonotype was recovered from a man in his forties with glioma. DNA of the CDR3: TGCGCCAGCAGCTTGGAGGCCTACGAGCAGTACTTC. Residues: CASSLEAYEQYF.